This T cell receptor beta chain is drawn from a study of tumor and adjacent non-tumor tissue in lung cancer. Whole-study context: The cohort had approximately 12 adenocarcinoma, 2 squamous cell and 1 small cell patients. On average, productive TCRbeta reads reached around 4 million per sample.

The CDR3 extends over 17 amino acids. The germline V and J ends were trimmed by 7 bases and 0 bases, with 21 bases remaining between them. To note about this clonotype: Its antigen remains unknown.

RNA was extracted from bulk tissue without any cell sorting. Three rounds of nested PCR, following a modified ARM-PCR protocol, produced the TCRbeta library. TCRdb passed the multiplex PCR reads through MiXCR, listing each CDR3 protein once. The sample gives tens of thousands of distinct CDR3 sequences, around four fifths of which show up once; approximately 12% is in the top ten. General study findings and limits: In normal lung, the top 100 clones were significantly more dominant than in tumor. Tumor tissue had significantly higher TCR diversity than normal lung.

The TCR originated in a woman aged 45-60 years with non-small cell lung cancer. Sequenced material: lung tumor tissue. V is TRBV12-3 or TRBV12-4 and J is TRBJ2-5, with a weak D call TRBD2 (6 bases). The chain's CDR3 is CASNLGPQRGYQETQYF. In nucleotides, the CDR3 is TGTGCCAGCAATCTAGGGCCCCAACGGGGGTACCAAGAGACCCAGTACTTC.